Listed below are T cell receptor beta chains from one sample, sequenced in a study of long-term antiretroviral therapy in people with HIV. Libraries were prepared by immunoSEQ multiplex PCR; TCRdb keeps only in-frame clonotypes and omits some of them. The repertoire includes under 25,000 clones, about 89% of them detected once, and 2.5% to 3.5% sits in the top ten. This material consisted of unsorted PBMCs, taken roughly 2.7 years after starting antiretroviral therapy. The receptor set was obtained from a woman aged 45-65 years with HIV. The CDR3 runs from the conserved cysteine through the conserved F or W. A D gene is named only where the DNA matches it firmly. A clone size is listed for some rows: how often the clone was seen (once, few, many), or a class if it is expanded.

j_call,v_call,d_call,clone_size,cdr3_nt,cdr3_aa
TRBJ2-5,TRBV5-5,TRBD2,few,TGTGCCAGCAGCTTGGTGGACGCTAGCGGGAGTGCAGAGACCCAGTACTTC,CASSLVDASGSAETQYF
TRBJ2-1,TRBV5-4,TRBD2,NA,TGTGCCAGCAGCTTTCGACTAGCGGACGCCAATGAGCAGTTCTTC,CASSFRLADANEQFF
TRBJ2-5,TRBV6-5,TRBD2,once,TGTGCCAGCAGTTACTCGGCTAGCGGGAGCTCAGAGACCCAGTACTTC,CASSYSASGSSETQYF
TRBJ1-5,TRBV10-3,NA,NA,TGTGCCATCAGTGACCCACCGGGGCTCAATCAGCCCCAGCATTTT,CAISDPPGLNQPQHF
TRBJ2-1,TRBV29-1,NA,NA,TGCAGCGTTGAAGCTAGCGCGGGCTCCTACAATGAGCAGTTCTTC,CSVEASAGSYNEQFF
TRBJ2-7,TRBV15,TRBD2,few,TGTGCCACCAGCATAGGACTAGCCTACGAGCAGTACTTC,CATSIGLAYEQYF
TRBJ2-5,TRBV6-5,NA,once,TGTGCCAGCAGTTACCAGTTTCTACAAGAGACCCAGTACTTC,CASSYQFLQETQYF
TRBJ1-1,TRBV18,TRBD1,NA,TGTGCCAGCTCGTCGCCTGGGGGGACAGGGAACACTGAAGCTTTCTTT,CASSSPGGTGNTEAFF
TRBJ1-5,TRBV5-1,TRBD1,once,TGCGCCAGCAGCTTGGGGACAGGGTGGAATCAGCCCCAGCATTTT,CASSLGTGWNQPQHF
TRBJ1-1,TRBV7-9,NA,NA,TGTGCCAGCAGCCAAACCCTATCTGGAGCTTTCTTT,CASSQTLSGAFF
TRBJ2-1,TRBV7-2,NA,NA,TGTGCCAGCAGTCCGCCGGGGCCCACTAGTTACAATGAGCAGTTCTTC,CASSPPGPTSYNEQFF
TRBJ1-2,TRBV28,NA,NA,TGTGCCAGCAGCCCAATGGGGGGGGGTCACTATGGCTACACCTTC,CASSPMGGGHYGYTF
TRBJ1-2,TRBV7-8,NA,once,TGTGCCAGCAGCTCTATTCATCTTAATCCTACCAGGAGCTATGGCTACACCTTC,CASSSIHLNPTRSYGYTF
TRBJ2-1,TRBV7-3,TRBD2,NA,TGTGCCAGCAGCTTAAGTCGGGAGGTTTACAATGAGCAGTTCTTC,CASSLSREVYNEQFF
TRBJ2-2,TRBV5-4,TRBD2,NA,TGTGCCAGCAGCTTGCCGGGAGGGAGCACCGGGGAGCTGTTTTTT,CASSLPGGSTGELFF
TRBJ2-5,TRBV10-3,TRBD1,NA,TGTGCCATCAGTGTGCGACAGGGCCAAGAGACCCAGTACTTC,CAISVRQGQETQYF
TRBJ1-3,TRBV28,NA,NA,TGTGCCAGCAGTCCCTACCTCGGGACGGATTCTGGAAACACCATATATTTT,CASSPYLGTDSGNTIYF
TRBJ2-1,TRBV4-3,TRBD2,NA,TGCGCCAGCAGTCGAGGGACTAGCGGGAGCTATGAGCAGTTCTTC,CASSRGTSGSYEQFF
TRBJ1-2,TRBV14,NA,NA,TGTGCCAGCAGCCAATACCCCAATACCGGGAATAACTATGGCTACACCTTC,CASSQYPNTGNNYGYTF
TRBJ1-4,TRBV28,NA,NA,TGTGCCAGCAGTTTAGCCCCCCAAGGAGAAGAAAAACTGTTTTTT,CASSLAPQGEEKLFF
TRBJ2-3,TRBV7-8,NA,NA,TGTGCCAGCAGGTTGCTAGCTGGGACAGATACGCAGTATTTT,CASRLLAGTDTQYF
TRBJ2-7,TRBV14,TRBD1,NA,TGTGCCAGCAGCCAAGATGGACAGGGGGTTCGCGAGCAGTACTTC,CASSQDGQGVREQYF
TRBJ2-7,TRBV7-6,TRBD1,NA,TGTGCCAGCAGCTTATTTGCAGGGGGAAGGGACGGGTCCTACGAGCAGTACTTC,CASSLFAGGRDGSYEQYF
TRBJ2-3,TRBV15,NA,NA,TGTGCCACCAGCAGAGATGGCCTTGGGCAGGGGATAGATACGCAGTATTTT,CATSRDGLGQGIDTQYF
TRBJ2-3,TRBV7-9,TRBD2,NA,TGTGCCAGCAGCTTCTCGGGAGGGGCAGATACGCAGTATTTT,CASSFSGGADTQYF
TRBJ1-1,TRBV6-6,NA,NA,TGTGCCAGCAGCCTTGAAATGAACACTGAAGCTTTCTTT,CASSLEMNTEAFF
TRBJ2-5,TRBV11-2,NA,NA,TGTGCCAGCAGCTTAGGGGTGGGAGAGACCCAGTACTTC,CASSLGVGETQYF
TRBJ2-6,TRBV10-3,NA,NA,TGTGCCATCAGTTTCTCTGGGGCCAACGTCCTGACTTTC,CAISFSGANVLTF
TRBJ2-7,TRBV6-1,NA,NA,TGTGCCAGCACCCGACTGTCCTACGAGCAGTACTTC,CASTRLSYEQYF
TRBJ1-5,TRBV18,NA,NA,TGTGCCAGCTCCCTCTTCAGGGGTGGGAGCAATCAGCCCCAGCATTTT,CASSLFRGGSNQPQHF
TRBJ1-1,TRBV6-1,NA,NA,TGTGCCAGCAGTGAAGCGGCCAGGATGAACACTGAAGCTTTCTTT,CASSEAARMNTEAFF
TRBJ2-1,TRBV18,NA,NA,TGTGCCAGCTCACCGAGGGCCCCCCCGTACAATGAGCAGTTCTTC,CASSPRAPPYNEQFF
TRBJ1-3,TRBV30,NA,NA,TGTGCCTGGAGTTCGGGGTCTGGAAACACCATATATTTT,CAWSSGSGNTIYF
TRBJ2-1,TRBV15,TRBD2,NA,TGTGCCACCAGCAAGCAGGGACTAGCGGGAGGAGGGTATGAGCAGTTCTTC,CATSKQGLAGGGYEQFF
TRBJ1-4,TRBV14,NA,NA,TGTGCCAGCAGCCAACTCAGGGGAACAGGGGAAAAACTGTTTTTT,CASSQLRGTGEKLFF
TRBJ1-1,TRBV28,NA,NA,TGTGCCAGCAGTTCCCTCATCCTCGATACCAACACTGAAGCTTTCTTT,CASSSLILDTNTEAFF
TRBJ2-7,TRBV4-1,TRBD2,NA,TGCGCCAGCAGTGGGACTAGCGGGAGGGCCGTCTACGAGCAGTACTTC,CASSGTSGRAVYEQYF
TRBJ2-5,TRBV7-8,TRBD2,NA,TGTGCCAGCACCTTGCCCCGACTAGCGGGGGGTATGGGGACCCAGTACTTC,CASTLPRLAGGMGTQYF
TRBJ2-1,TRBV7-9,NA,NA,TGTGCCAGCAACATTCCCGCGTTGGATGAGCAGTTCTTC,CASNIPALDEQFF
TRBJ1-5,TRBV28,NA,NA,TGTGCCAGCATTGGGTCCGGGGGCGGGGATCAGCCCCAGCATTTT,CASIGSGGGDQPQHF
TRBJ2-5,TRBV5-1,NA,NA,TGCGCCAGCAGCCTCGCAGGGGTAGGGGAGGAGACCCAGTACTTC,CASSLAGVGEETQYF
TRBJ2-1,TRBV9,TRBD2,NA,TGTGCCAGCAGCGTAGGAGGACTAGCGGTTAACAATGAGCAGTTCTTC,CASSVGGLAVNNEQFF
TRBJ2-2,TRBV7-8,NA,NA,TGTGCCAGCAGCTTAGGTCGACTAGATGGGGAGCTGTTTTTT,CASSLGRLDGELFF
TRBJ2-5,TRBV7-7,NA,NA,TGTGCTAGCAGCTTATATTTCCAAGAGACCCAGTACTTC,CASSLYFQETQYF
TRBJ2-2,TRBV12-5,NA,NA,TGTGCTAGTGGTTTTAATGGTCGGGGATTGAACACCGGGGAGCTGTTTTTT,CASGFNGRGLNTGELFF
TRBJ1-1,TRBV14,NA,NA,TGTGCCAGCAGCCCTTTCAACGACGGTGAAGCTTTCTTT,CASSPFNDGEAFF
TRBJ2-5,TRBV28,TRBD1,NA,TGTGCCAGCAGCCCAGGGGGCTCCCAAGGGACCCAGTACTTC,CASSPGGSQGTQYF
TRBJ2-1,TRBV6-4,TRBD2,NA,TGTGCCAGCACCCAGGAGCGGGAGGGCCCCTACAATGAGCAGTTCTTC,CASTQEREGPYNEQFF
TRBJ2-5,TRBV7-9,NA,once,TGTGCCAGCAGCAACAGGGTGGTGGGGGAGACCCAGTACTTC,CASSNRVVGETQYF
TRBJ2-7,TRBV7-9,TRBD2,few,TGTGCCAGCAGCTTAGCGCTAGGCGGGAGCTCCTACGAGCAGTACTTC,CASSLALGGSSYEQYF
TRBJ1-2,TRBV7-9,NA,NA,TGTGCCAGCAGCCGGGTTTCGGGGGTCTCTGGCTACACCTTC,CASSRVSGVSGYTF
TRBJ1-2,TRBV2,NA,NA,TGTGCCAGCAGTGAATATAGTGGCTACACCTTC,CASSEYSGYTF
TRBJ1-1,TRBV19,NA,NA,TGTGCCAGTAGTATAGCGGGATCGAACACTGAAGCTTTCTTT,CASSIAGSNTEAFF
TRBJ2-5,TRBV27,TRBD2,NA,TGTGCCAGCAGTACTAGCGAGCGGCAAGAGACCCAGTACTTC,CASSTSERQETQYF
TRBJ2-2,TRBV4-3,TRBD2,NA,TGCGCCAGCAGCCAGGGGGGGACTAGTGCCGGGGAGCTGTTTTTT,CASSQGGTSAGELFF
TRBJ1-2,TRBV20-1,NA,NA,TGCAGTGTACGTGAAGGCTACACCTTC,CSVREGYTF
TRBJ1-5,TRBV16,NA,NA,TGTGCCAGCAGCCAATTCACGGGGGCAGATCAGCCCCAGCATTTT,CASSQFTGADQPQHF
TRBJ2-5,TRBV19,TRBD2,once,TGTGCCAGTAGCCTACGGACTAGCGGGAGGGCAGAGACCCAGTACTTC,CASSLRTSGRAETQYF